This T cell receptor beta chain was observed in a study of T-cell reconstitution after alpha-beta-depleted transplantation in children. General study points: Expanded graft clones, several hundred of them, were reportedly the source of alpha-beta T cells about two months after transplant. When one year had passed after transplant, most T-cell counts and diversity came from newly produced T cells. Some patients showed high day-60 TCRbeta diversity, which derived from surviving recipient T cells and thymic progenitors.

A library of TCRbeta sequences, prepared with unique molecular identifiers, was generated. TCRdb reprocessed the PCR reads via MiXCR and lists one record per CDR3 protein. Here the sample spans over 150,000 distinct CDR3 sequences, about 6% being singletons. For this clonotype: Its antigen is currently unknown.

In germline, CDR1 is MNHEY, CDR2 SMNVEV (reference sequence). There are 13 residues in the CDR3. The V gene lost 8 bases and the J gene lost 2 bases, with 12 bases spanning the gap. The chain carries TRBV27 and TRBJ1-2, with D possibly TRBD1 on 6 matching bases. This receptor was identified in a girl in the first two years of life with combined immunodeficiency, due to receive a stem cell transplant. The specimen was PBMCs, collected before TCRalphabeta/CD19-depleted stem cell transplant. DNA of the CDR3: TGTGCCAGCGCTCCCGGGACAAACTATGGCTACACCTTC. This encodes CASAPGTNYGYTF.